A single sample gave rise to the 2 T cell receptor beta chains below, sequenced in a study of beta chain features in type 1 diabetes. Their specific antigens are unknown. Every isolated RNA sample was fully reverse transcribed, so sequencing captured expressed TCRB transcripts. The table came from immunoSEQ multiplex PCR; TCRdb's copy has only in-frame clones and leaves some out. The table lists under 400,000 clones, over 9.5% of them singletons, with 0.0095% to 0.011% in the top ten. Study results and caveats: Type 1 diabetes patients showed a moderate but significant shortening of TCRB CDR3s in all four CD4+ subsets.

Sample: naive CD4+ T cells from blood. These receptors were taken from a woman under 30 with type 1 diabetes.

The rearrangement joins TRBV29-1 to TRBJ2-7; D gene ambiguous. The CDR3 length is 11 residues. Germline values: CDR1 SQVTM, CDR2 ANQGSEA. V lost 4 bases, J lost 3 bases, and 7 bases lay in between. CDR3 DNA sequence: TGCAGCGTTGGAGTTGTCTACGAGCAGTACTTC. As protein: CSVGVVYEQYF.

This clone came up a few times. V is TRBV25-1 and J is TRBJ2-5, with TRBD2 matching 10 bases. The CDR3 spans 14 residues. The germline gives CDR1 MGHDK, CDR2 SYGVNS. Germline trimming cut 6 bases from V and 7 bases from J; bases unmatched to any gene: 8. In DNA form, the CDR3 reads TGTGCCAGCAGCCTACTAGCGGGAAGTGGGACCCAGTACTTC. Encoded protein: CASSLLAGSGTQYF.